This section outlines one T cell receptor beta chain sequence together with its context. Its target is not known. CDR1 and CDR2 from the germline V gene are SGHRS and YFSETQ. The length of the CDR3 is 12 residues. The V gene lost 4 bases and the J gene lost 6 bases, with 9 bases spanning the gap. Oncomine TCR Beta short-read sequencing was applied to DNA from cultured CD4+ T cells. TCRdb reanalysed the PCR reads using MiXCR and keeps one entry per CDR3 protein. The repertoire has 20,000 or so distinct CDR3 sequences, 50% to 60% of them found once; the top ten carry around 7%. The data stem from a study of vaccination and CD4 T cells after COVID-19. As for the study in general: The stimulus for the cells was overlapping spike peptides derived from SARS-CoV-2, HCoV-NL63, HCoV-OC43 and HCoV-229E. Findings of the study overall: A median approximately 86% of convalescent patients' SARS-CoV-2-reactive clones emerged only after vaccination.

As to treatment: roughly 10-day PBMC culture with coronavirus spike peptide pools or control peptides (ViraFEST assay). Peptide pools at approximately 10 ug/ml and IL-2 at 10 IU/ml were added to cultures of two million PBMCs per well. This rearrangement joins TRBV5-1 to TRBJ2-3; D is perhaps TRBD1 or TRBD2 (5 bases each). The receptor was isolated from a human donor who had recovered from COVID-19. The sequencing used CD4+ T cells from blood, cultured in vitro, collected before SARS-CoV-2 vaccination. The CDR3 loop is CASSPGRDTQYF. The CDR3 coding sequence is TGCGCCAGCAGCCCGGGGCGCGATACGCAGTATTTT.